This entry lists 8 T cell receptor beta chains sequenced from one sample in a study of blood T cell repertoires in COVID-19 (dated by TCRdb to the early 2020s). The library was built by means of the immunoSEQ multiplex PCR assay. The table was pulled from immuneACCESS by TCRdb, which kept in-frame rearrangements only. Such tables lose some clones; where checked, under half of the loss comes from unresolved V genes, and the rest has no known cause. The sample table shows about half a million clones, and roughly nine tenths are seen once. Around 0.9% of the sample lies in the top ten. The sample comprised peripheral blood. These receptors all stem from a young man with COVID-19, enrolled during active disease.

The CDR3 loop is CASSTLSGYEKLFF. The CDR3 DNA is TGTGCCAGTAGTACCCTCTCGGGATACGAAAAACTGTTTTTT. This chain links TRBV19 with TRBJ1-4; D is unresolved. Trimming pared 4 bases from V and 8 bases from J, leaving 14 bases between. The CDR3 is 14 residues long. Per the germline V gene, CDR1 is LNHDA and CDR2 is SQIVND (reference sequence).

J is TRBJ2-3 and V is TRBV11-3, with 11 bases fitting TRBD2. Germline assignment: CDR1 SGHNT and CDR2 YENEEA. This CDR3 has 18 amino acids. Trimming at V came to 2 bases and at J to 4 bases, leaving 11 bases not matched to a gene. DNA for the CDR3: TGTGCCAGCAGCTTAAGAACTAGCGGGGGAGGAACCGCAGATACGCAGTATTTT. Translating gives CASSLRTSGGGTADTQYF.

The chain couples TRBV5-3 to TRBJ1-5, with 9 bases aligning to TRBD1. TRBV5-3 is an open reading frame, and its role is uncertain. CDR3 size: 15 residues. Trimming cost V 4 bases and J 4 bases; bases outside gene matches: 6. The CDR3 coding sequence is TGTGCCAGAAGCCCCACCGGACAGGGGAATCAGCCCCAGCATTTT. The encoded protein is CARSPTGQGNQPQHF.

The chain employs TRBV5-1 and TRBJ2-4; D gene unclear. The CDR3 loop spans 14 amino acids. Germline-derived CDR1 and CDR2 are SGHRS and YFSETQ. The V and J ends lost 0 bases and 6 bases respectively, with 10 bases between them. Written as DNA, the CDR3 is TGCGCCAGCAGCTTGGACCGACAATCAAACATTCAGTACTTC. As protein: CASSLDRQSNIQYF.

The chain uses TRBV19 and TRBJ1-5, with D possibly being TRBD1 (5 bases). The V end was cut by 3 bases, the J end by 5 bases, with 14 bases between. The CDR3 is 15 amino acids. Looked up from germline, CDR1 is LNHDA and CDR2 is SQIVND (reference sequence). This CDR3 reads CASSIARERDQPQHF. The CDR3 DNA reads TGTGCCAGTAGTATCGCCAGGGAAAGGGATCAGCCCCAGCATTTT.

This chain joins TRBV5-6 and TRBJ1-2; TRBD1 agrees at 9 bases. V lost 5 bases, J lost 5 bases, and 13 bases stayed unmatched. Germline values: CDR1 SGHDT, CDR2 YYEEEE. CDR3 length: 16 amino acids. CDR3 in amino acids: CASRATGTGLHYGYTF. The DNA for the CDR3 is TGTGCCAGCAGAGCAACGGGGACAGGGCTTCATTATGGCTACACCTTC.

This chain links TRBV25-1 with TRBJ2-1; perhaps TRBD1 as D (6 bases). Deletions cut 4 bases from V and 3 bases from J, with 13 bases between. CDR3 size: 15 residues. CDR1 MGHDK and CDR2 SYGVNS come from the germline V gene. CDR3 protein: CASSGMGHNYNEQFF. The CDR3 DNA is TGTGCCAGCAGTGGGATGGGACATAACTACAATGAGCAGTTCTTC.

The chain links TRBV29-1 to TRBJ1-1, with 8 positions matching TRBD1. Trimming removed 4 bases from V and 1 base from J; junction bases left unmatched: 11. CDR1 and CDR2 from the germline V gene are SQVTM and ANQGSEA. The CDR3 contains 16 residues. The CDR3: CSVAPRAGGRNTEAFF. For the CDR3, the DNA is TGCAGCGTTGCCCCTCGTGCAGGGGGCAGGAACACTGAAGCTTTCTTT.